What follows are 2 T cell receptor beta chains derived from one specimen sequenced in a study of blood T cell repertoires in COVID-19 (TCRdb year 2020). Library generation was performed with the immunoSEQ multiplex PCR assay. In its TCRdb copy, this immuneACCESS table keeps in-frame sequences only and misses some clones. Where compared with another copy, unresolved V genes explain less than half of these, and the others have no known cause. In this sample the table shows around 140,000 clones, 80% to 90% of which occur a single time. The ten largest clones capture around 20% of the sample. The sequenced sample was peripheral blood. Receptors originate from a man aged 50-59 years with active or convalescent COVID-19.

V is TRBV12-3 or TRBV12-4 and J is TRBJ2-1, with TRBD2 matching over 8 bases. V gave up 1 base and J gave up 9 bases; unmatched junction bases: 2. The CDR3 loop spans 13 amino acids. The CDR3 nucleotides read TGTGCCAGCAGTTTAGAAGCGGGAGTTGAGCAGTTCTTC. This encodes CASSLEAGVEQFF.

The rearrangement links TRBV24-1 to TRBJ2-7, with 7 bases matching TRBD1. With V trimmed by 3 bases and J by 2 bases, 3 bases remained unmatched. CDR3 size: 14 residues. Germline-derived CDR1 and CDR2 are KGHDR and SFDVKD. CDR3 coding DNA: TGTGCCACCAGTGATGACAGGGACCCCTACGAGCAGTACTTC. Translating it yields CATSDDRDPYEQYF.